This TCR beta chain derives from a study of T cell changes during pregnancy in multiple sclerosis. The CDR3 contains 15 residues. The V gene's germline CDR1 is SGHNT and CDR2 YYREEE (reference sequence). V lost 6 bases and J lost 6, with 20 bases in between. Libraries were prepared by immunoSEQ multiplex PCR; TCRdb keeps only in-frame clonotypes and omits some of them. The table records around 65,000 clones, about 92% of them present only once. The rearrangement joins TRBV5-4 to TRBJ2-3; D perhaps matches TRBD1 (7 bases). The sample here was peripheral blood, taken in the first trimester of pregnancy. This TCR was recovered from a female donor in good health, enrolled as a control in a pregnancy study. CDR3 in amino acids: CASTSGGAGRDTQYF. The CDR3 nucleotides read TGTGCCAGCACCTCAGGGGGAGCGGGCAGGGATACGCAGTATTTT.